This T cell receptor (beta chain) appears in the sequencing data of a study of control samples from healthy donors and cancer patients. TCRdb's copy holds only in-frame clones and misses some; the assay was immunoSEQ multiplex PCR. Among about 57,000 clones, roughly 94% were seen once, and the ten largest hold around 4.2%. CDR1 is SGHTA and CDR2 is FQGNSA in the germline V gene. CDR3 length: 12 amino acids. V gave up 2 bases and J gave up 5 bases, with 6 bases separating them. This clone is a singleton in its sample. Material for sequencing was blood. The V and J genes are TRBV7-2 and TRBJ1-2; D call uncertain. The receptor comes from a man under 40 in good health. The CDR3, as DNA: TGTGCCAGCAGCTTAAGCCGTTATGGCTACACCTTC. This encodes CASSLSRYGYTF.